A selection of T cell receptor beta chains follows, all from one sample in a study of blood T cell repertoires in COVID-19. Profiling relied on immunoSEQ multiplex PCR, and the TCRdb table lists in-frame clones only, not all of them. The sample consists of some 270,000 clones, 75% to 90% of them appearing once. The material sequenced was PBMCs or T cells enriched from blood (not recorded which). These receptors were obtained from a woman aged 25 to 39 who had recovered from COVID-19. CDR3s include the opening cysteine and the closing phenylalanine or tryptophan. A D gene is named only where the DNA matches it firmly. Rows may omit the clone size; those that give it use once, few, many or a size class.

TRBV19	TRBJ1-4	.	TRBD1	15	CASSIRDRETEKLFF	TGTGCCAGTAGTATCCGGGACAGGGAGACTGAAAAACTGTTTTTT
TRBV18	TRBJ1-6	.	.	15	CASSPLGTSGSPLHF	TGTGCCAGCTCACCTCTGGGGACATCTGGTTCACCCCTCCACTTT
TRBV6-5	TRBJ2-1	.	.	16	CASSYFGSRSYNEQFF	TGTGCCAGCAGTTACTTTGGGAGCCGATCTTACAATGAGCAGTTCTTC
TRBV6-5	TRBJ2-2	.	TRBD1	14	CASIRDRVIGELFF	TGTGCCAGCATCCGGGACAGGGTGATCGGGGAGCTGTTTTTT
TRBV5-4	TRBJ2-5	.	.	16	CASSLDGGRRGETQYF	TGTGCCAGCAGCTTGGACGGGGGACGAAGAGGAGAGACCCAGTACTTC
TRBV19	TRBJ1-2	.	TRBD1	15	CASSLRTGRSGGYTF	TGTGCCAGTAGTCTTAGGACAGGGCGAAGCGGTGGCTACACCTTC
TRBV4-1	TRBJ1-5	.	.	18	CASSQDPFRAYSNQPQHF	TGCGCCAGCAGCCAAGATCCCTTCAGGGCTTATAGCAATCAGCCCCAGCATTTT
TRBV5-8	TRBJ1-2	.	.	12	CASSLVWAGYTF	TGTGCCAGCAGCTTGGTTTGGGCCGGCTACACCTTC
TRBV4-1	TRBJ2-7	.	.	14	CASSQDTGTYEQYF	TGCGCCAGCAGCCAAGATACAGGGACCTACGAGCAGTACTTC
TRBV5-1	TRBJ1-4	.	.	14	CASSLGHTDEKLFF	TGCGCCAGCAGCTTGGGACACACGGATGAAAAACTGTTTTTT
TRBV27	TRBJ2-5	.	TRBD2	15	CASSHGPAGQETQYF	TGTGCCAGCAGTCACGGCCCAGCGGGACAAGAGACCCAGTACTTC
TRBV3-1/TRBV3-2	TRBJ1-1	once	.	17	CASSQGGTLLTNTEAFF	TGTGCCAGCAGCCAAGGTGGGACATTGCTCACTAACACTGAAGCTTTCTTT
TRBV7-2	TRBJ1-2	.	.	17	CASSLYRYAGLNYGYTF	TGTGCCAGCAGCTTATACAGATACGCGGGGCTTAACTATGGCTACACCTTC
TRBV7-9	TRBJ1-1	.	.	14	CASSQVSGAPEAFF	TGTGCCAGCAGCCAGGTATCGGGAGCACCTGAAGCTTTCTTT
TRBV19	TRBJ2-5	.	TRBD1	20	CASSIWPLTDRASTSETQYF	TGTGCCAGTAGTATTTGGCCCTTAACAGACAGGGCCTCGACTTCGGAGACCCAGTACTTC
TRBV5-1	TRBJ2-7	once	.	13	CASSLTGTYEQYF	TGCGCCAGCAGCTTGACAGGTACCTACGAGCAGTACTTC
TRBV3-1/TRBV3-2	TRBJ1-2	.	.	12	CASSQDQAGYTF	TGTGCCAGCAGTCAAGACCAGGCTGGCTACACCTTC
TRBV5-4	TRBJ1-3	.	.	17	CASSRIGPGTNGNTIYF	TGTGCCAGCAGCCGAATCGGACCCGGGACAAACGGAAACACCATATATTTT
TRBV5-1	TRBJ1-1	many	.	19	CASSLVGEAGAGKDTEAFF	TGCGCCAGCAGCTTGGTCGGGGAGGCGGGAGCGGGGAAGGACACTGAAGCTTTCTTT
TRBV28	TRBJ1-1	.	.	14	CASSTPGVTAEAFF	TGTGCCAGCAGTACGCCCGGGGTAACGGCTGAAGCTTTCTTT
TRBV5-1	TRBJ2-6	.	TRBD2	17	CASSFSSGSSGANVLTF	TGCGCCAGCAGCTTCTCTAGCGGGAGCTCTGGGGCCAACGTCCTGACTTTC
TRBV15	TRBJ1-1	.	.	13	CATGALTNTEAFF	TGTGCCACCGGAGCTCTAACGAACACTGAAGCTTTCTTT
TRBV3-1/TRBV3-2	TRBJ1-1	.	.	13	CASSQVSAGETFF	TGTGCCAGCAGCCAAGTTTCCGCAGGGGAAACTTTCTTT
TRBV10-2	TRBJ1-1	.	TRBD1	14	CASSILRTGSGAFF	TGCGCCAGCAGTATTCTTAGGACAGGGAGTGGAGCTTTCTTT
TRBV28	TRBJ2-3	.	.	14	CASSLRGASYTQYF	TGTGCCAGCAGTTTGCGCGGTGCCTCGTATACGCAGTATTTT
TRBV7-9	TRBJ2-7	.	.	13	CASSMVGAYEQYF	TGTGCCAGCAGCATGGTAGGGGCCTACGAGCAGTACTTC
TRBV28	TRBJ1-6	.	.	14	CASRHEDSGSPLHF	TGTGCCAGCAGACATGAAGACTCGGGTTCACCCCTCCACTTT
TRBV3-1/TRBV3-2	TRBJ1-1	.	.	14	CASSHAQANTEAFF	TGTGCCAGCAGCCATGCTCAGGCAAACACTGAAGCTTTCTTT
TRBV5-4	TRBJ2-2	.	.	14	CASSYLPNTGELFF	TGTGCCAGCAGCTATCTTCCGAACACCGGGGAGCTGTTTTTT
TRBV6-5	TRBJ1-2	.	.	14	CASSYSSGHYGYTF	TGTGCCAGCAGTTACTCGTCAGGCCACTATGGCTACACCTTC
TRBV5-1	TRBJ2-7	.	TRBD2	16	CASSRDLAGGGYEQYF	TGCGCCAGCAGCCGCGACTTGGCGGGAGGGGGTTACGAGCAGTACTTC
TRBV6-4	TRBJ2-2	many	TRBD2	13	CASSERETGELFF	TGTGCCAGCAGTGAGCGGGAGACCGGGGAGCTGTTTTTT
TRBV6-6	TRBJ1-2	.	.	13	CASSYETNYGYTF	TGTGCCAGCAGTTACGAGACAAACTATGGCTACACCTTC
TRBV18	TRBJ2-7	.	TRBD1	14	CASSPTTGANEQYF	TGTGCCAGCTCTCCTACAACAGGGGCCAACGAGCAGTACTTC
TRBV5-8	TRBJ2-7	.	.	12	CASRGPPYEQYF	TGTGCCAGCAGGGGGCCACCCTACGAGCAGTACTTC
TRBV7-8	TRBJ1-4	once	.	14	CASSQQGTKEKLFF	TGTGCCAGCAGCCAACAGGGAACAAAGGAAAAACTGTTTTTT
TRBV10-1	TRBJ2-5	.	.	16	CASSESGTGSEETQYF	TGCGCCAGCAGTGAGTCGGGAACGGGGAGTGAGGAGACCCAGTACTTC
TRBV19	TRBJ2-3	.	TRBD1	13	CASSDRVTDTQYF	TGTGCCAGTAGCGACAGGGTCACAGATACGCAGTATTTT
TRBV28	TRBJ2-1	.	.	10	CATHYNEQFF	TGTGCCACCCACTACAATGAGCAGTTCTTC
TRBV27	TRBJ2-1	.	.	16	CASSNLGLVTNNEQFF	TGTGCCAGCAGTAATTTGGGGCTAGTCACTAATAATGAGCAGTTCTTC
TRBV24-1	TRBJ1-3	.	.	15	CATSGGRGAGNTIYF	TGTGCCACCAGTGGAGGTCGGGGGGCTGGAAACACCATATATTTT
TRBV11-1	TRBJ1-2	.	TRBD1	16	CASSLGWTGSNYGYTF	TGTGCCAGCAGCTTAGGATGGACAGGGAGTAACTATGGCTACACCTTC
TRBV12-3/TRBV12-4	TRBJ1-1	.	.	12	CASSLTGVGAFF	TGTGCCAGCAGCCTCACGGGGGTGGGAGCTTTCTTT